This TCR beta chain was profiled in a study of blood T cell repertoires in COVID-19. Study-wide background: Samples came from the United States, Italy and Spain, spanning acute and convalescent COVID-19. PBMCs, B-cell-depleted T cells, or T cells were the source of the cDNA or gDNA that made up the material.

This clone was observed many times. Original analysis: Counts of nucleated cells, estimated from reference gene primer amplification, were obtained. Some clones are missing from TCRdb's copy, which holds only in-frame ones; the method was immunoSEQ multiplex PCR. D and trimming were read from the DNA, whereas the V and J calls and clone size are those reported in that table. The sample includes some 220,000 clones, 85% of them seen just once. This CDR3 is 24 amino acids long. CDR1 and CDR2 (germline): MNHEY, SVGEGT. Trimming at V came to 6 bases and at J to 5 bases, leaving 29 bases not matched to a gene.

Sequencing input: peripheral blood. This TCR came from a woman aged 55-75 years with active or convalescent COVID-19. The chain combines TRBV6-2 or TRBV6-3 with TRBJ2-3, with TRBD2 identical over 16 bases. The CDR3 reads CASSPLRGLAGGKGDWVEGDTQYF. The DNA for the CDR3 is TGTGCCAGCAGCCCACTACGGGGACTAGCGGGGGGGAAGGGGGATTGGGTTGAGGGAGATACGCAGTATTTT.